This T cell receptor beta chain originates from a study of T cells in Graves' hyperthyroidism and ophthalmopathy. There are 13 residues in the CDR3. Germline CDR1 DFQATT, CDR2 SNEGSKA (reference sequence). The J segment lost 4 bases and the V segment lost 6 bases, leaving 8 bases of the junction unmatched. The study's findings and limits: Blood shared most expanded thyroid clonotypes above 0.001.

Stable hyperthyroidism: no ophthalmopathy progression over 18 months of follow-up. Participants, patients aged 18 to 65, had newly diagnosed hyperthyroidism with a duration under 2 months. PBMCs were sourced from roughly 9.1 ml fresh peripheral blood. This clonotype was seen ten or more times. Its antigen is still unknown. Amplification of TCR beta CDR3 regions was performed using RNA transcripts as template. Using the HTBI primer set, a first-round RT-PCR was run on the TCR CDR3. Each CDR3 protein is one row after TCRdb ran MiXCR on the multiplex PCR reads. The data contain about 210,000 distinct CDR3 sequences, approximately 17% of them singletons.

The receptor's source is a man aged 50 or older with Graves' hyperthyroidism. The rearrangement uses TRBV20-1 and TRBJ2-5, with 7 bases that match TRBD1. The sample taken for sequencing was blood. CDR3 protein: CSAGGGNIETQYF. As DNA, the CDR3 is TGCAGTGCAGGGGGCGGCAATATAGAGACCCAGTACTTC.